This T cell receptor (beta chain) derives from a study of blood T cell repertoires in COVID-19 (dated by TCRdb to between 2020 and 2021). Broadly, across the study: Samples from collaborators originated in the United States, Italy and Spain and spanned both the acute and convalescent phases of COVID-19. The prospective study material was composed of cDNA or gDNA derived from T cells, B-cell-depleted T cells, or PBMCs. The dataset comprised deeply sampled blood TCRbeta repertoires from subjects exposed to, actively infected with, or recovered from COVID-19. A freely available public database, intended as a resource for researchers studying the immune response to SARS-CoV-2, is where the repertoires were released. Samples came from the ongoing ImmuneRACE study (first 160 participants) plus 1,254 subjects from 6 global collaborators. A de-identified subject ID, COVID-19 status, age in years and sex were almost always included in the sample metadata. Where available, HLA class I and class II types were taken from metadata supplied by the sample provider and were not determined by assay-based typing.

From a lookup of the germline V gene, CDR1 and CDR2 are MNHEY and SVGAGI. The CDR3 numbers 15 residues from cysteine through phenylalanine. The retained sequence is limited to the CDR3, 45 bases, with the frame set at the first base. Relative to germline, V is 5 bases shorter and J is 4 bases shorter, with 18 bases between their ends. Overall study results and their limits: Clinical and demographic metadata were provided uncurated, with the amount varying by source and participant.

Turning to this clone: Which antigen it targets is not known. No much larger clone is present one base from it, and per-base qualities are unavailable.

TCRbeta CDR3 regions were amplified from genomic DNA by means of the immunoSEQ Assay, a bias-controlled multiplex PCR. Per the source publication's procedure: Within the assay, amplification of reference gene primers was used to estimate how many nucleated cells each sample contained. To quantify the absolute abundance of each unique TCRbeta CDR3 rearrangement, sequence reads were collapsed and filtered. For each sample, productive Simpson clonality was calculated as the square root of Simpson's diversity index over productive rearrangements. Not all clones reach the TCRdb copy of this immuneACCESS table, which keeps in-frame sequences only. Checked studies attribute under half of the gap to unresolved V genes and leave the rest unexplained. That table furnishes V, J and clone size, whereas the DNA furnished D and trimming. The sample includes about 44,000 clones, with approximately 90% observed a single time. The top ten clonotypes cover approximately 20% of the sample.

Each collaborating institution followed its own protocols to collect whole blood in K2EDTA tubes. For TCRbeta analysis, collaborators shipped samples in one of three forms: frozen whole blood, isolated PBMCs, or DNA extracted from either of those sample types. Sequencing was done on a sample of peripheral blood. The source of this sequence is a woman aged 80 or over in a cohort sampled during active or convalescent COVID-19. This chain joins TRBV6-5 to TRBJ2-7; the D gene is possibly TRBD2, with 5 bases matching. The DNA is TGTGCCAGCAGTCCCCTTCAAAGGGAGCCTTACGAGCAGTACTTC. Translated, this gives CASSPLQREPYEQYF.